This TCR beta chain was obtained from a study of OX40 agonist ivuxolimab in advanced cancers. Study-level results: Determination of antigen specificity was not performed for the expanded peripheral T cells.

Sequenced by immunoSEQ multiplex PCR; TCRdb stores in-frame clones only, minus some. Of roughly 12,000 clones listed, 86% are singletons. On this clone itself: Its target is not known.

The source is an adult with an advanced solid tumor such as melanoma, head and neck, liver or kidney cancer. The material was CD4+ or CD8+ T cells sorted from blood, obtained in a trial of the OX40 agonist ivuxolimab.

In DNA, the CDR3 is TGTGCCTGGAGTAGGGGACTAGCGGGGGCCCACAATGAGCAGTTCTTC. Its translation is CAWSRGLAGAHNEQFF. This chain uses TRBV30 with TRBJ2-1, with 14 bases fitting TRBD2. Trimming cost V 2 bases and J 5 bases; bases outside gene matches: 5. This CDR3 has 16 residues. Per the germline V gene, CDR1 is GTSNPN and CDR2 is SVGIG (reference sequence).